These 6 T cell receptor beta chains came from one sample sequenced in a study of T-cell memory formation after mild COVID-19. TCRdb redid the calling of the 5' RACE reads with MiXCR, one entry per CDR3 protein. The table shows 100,000 to 150,000 distinct CDR3 sequences, with more than 15% occurring only once. The sample taken for sequencing was PBMCs or a T cell subset sorted from them (not recorded which). These TCRs come from a man between 18 and 35 years old who had mild COVID-19 (a few samples of this study predate the infection). Cell type and time point are not known.

This clonotype was counted at least ten times. V usage is TRBV20-1 and J usage is TRBJ2-3; D remains unclear. V lost 2 bases and J 0 bases, leaving 3 bases between the germline ends. The germline CDR1 and CDR2 sequences are DFQATT and SNEGSKA (reference sequence). This CDR3 has 12 residues. CDR3 nucleotide sequence: TGCAGTGCTAGACGTAGCACAGATACGCAGTATTTT. It codes for CSARRSTDTQYF.

This clonotype was counted between two and nine times. V gene TRBV5-1 combines with J gene TRBJ1-6, with D uncertain. Trimming cost V 0 bases and J 0 bases, with 13 bases left between them. Per the germline V gene, CDR1 is SGHRS and CDR2 is YFSETQ. The CDR3 runs to 18 residues. The CDR3, as DNA: TGCGCCAGCAGCTTGGCGGGATTGAGTCGCTCCTATAATTCACCCCTCCACTTT. This sequence encodes CASSLAGLSRSYNSPLHF.

The CDR3 spells CASSQERGSSYGYTF. The CDR3 region has the DNA TGCGCCAGCAGCCAAGAGAGGGGCAGCTCCTATGGCTACACCTTC. This chain uses TRBV4-1 with TRBJ1-2; weak D call: TRBD1 (5 bases). Trimming removed 0 bases at V and 4 bases at J, with 12 bases between. The CDR3 sequence is 15 residues long. Germline V lookup: CDR1 MGHRA, CDR2 YSYEKL.

This clonotype was counted once. The V gene is TRBV28, the J gene TRBJ2-7; TRBD1 matches at 7 bases. J gave up 1 base and V 0 bases, and 0 bases lay outside the gene matches. The CDR3 sequence is 14 residues long. Germline CDR1 MDHEN, CDR2 SYDVKM. The CDR3 protein is CASSLWGQSYEQYV. CDR3 nucleotides: TGTGCCAGCAGTTTATGGGGACAGTCCTACGAGCAGTACGTC.

This clonotype was detected many times. This sequence joins TRBV5-1 and TRBJ2-3; D is tentatively TRBD1 or TRBD2 (5 bases each). The CDR3 totals 14 residues. The V and J ends lost 0 bases and 9 bases respectively, with 14 bases between them. The germline CDR1 and CDR2 sequences are SGHRS and YFSETQ. Here the CDR3 reads CASSLGARGDTQYF. CDR3 coding DNA: TGCGCCAGCAGCTTGGGGGCCCGGGGCGACACGCAGTATTTT.

There are a few counts of this clonotype. The V call is TRBV7-6, the J call TRBJ1-1; the D gene is possibly TRBD1 (6 bases). CDR1 is SGHVS, CDR2 FNYEAQ, per germline. V shed 9 bases and J shed 4 bases, with 18 bases lying between them. There are 14 residues in the CDR3. The CDR3 spells CASSVGTGITEAFF. The CDR3 DNA reads TGTGCCAGTAGCGTGGGAACAGGGATCACTGAAGCTTTCTTT.